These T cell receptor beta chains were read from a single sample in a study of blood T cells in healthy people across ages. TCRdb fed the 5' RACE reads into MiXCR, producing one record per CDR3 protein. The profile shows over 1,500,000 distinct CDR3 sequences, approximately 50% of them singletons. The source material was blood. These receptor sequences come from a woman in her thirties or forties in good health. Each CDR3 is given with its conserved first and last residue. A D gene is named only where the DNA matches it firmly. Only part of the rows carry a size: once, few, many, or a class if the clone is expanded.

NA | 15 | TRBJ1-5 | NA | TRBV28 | CASRAPDSSNQPQHF | TGTGCCAGCAGGGCCCCGGACAGTAGCAATCAGCCCCAGCATTTT
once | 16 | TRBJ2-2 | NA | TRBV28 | CASSFGAQVYTGELFF | TGTGCCAGCAGTTTTGGGGCACAGGTGTACACCGGGGAGCTGTTTTTT
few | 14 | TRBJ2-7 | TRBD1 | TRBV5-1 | CASSADRGRGEQYF | TGCGCCAGCAGCGCGGACAGGGGGCGCGGCGAGCAGTACTTC
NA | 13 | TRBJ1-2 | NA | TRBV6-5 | CASSYRIRYGYTF | TGTGCCAGCAGTTACCGGATTCGCTATGGCTACACCTTC
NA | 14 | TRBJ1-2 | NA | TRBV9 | CASSVGRRSYGYTF | TGTGCCAGCAGCGTAGGACGGCGGTCTTATGGCTACACCTTC
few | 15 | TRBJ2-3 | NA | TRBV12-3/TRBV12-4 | CASSFQARGADTQYF | TGTGCCAGCAGTTTCCAGGCTAGGGGGGCAGATACGCAGTATTTT
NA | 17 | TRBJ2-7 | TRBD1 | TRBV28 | CASPPPIGTGTDNEQYF | TGTGCCAGCCCCCCCCCCATAGGGACAGGGACGGACAATGAGCAGTACTTC
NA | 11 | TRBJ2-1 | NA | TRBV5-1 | CASSTGPEQFF | TGCGCCAGCAGCACCGGCCCAGAGCAGTTCTTC
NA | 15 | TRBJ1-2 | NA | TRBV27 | CASSLGRRPNYGYTF | TGTGCCAGCAGTTTAGGGAGGCGCCCTAACTATGGCTACACCTTC
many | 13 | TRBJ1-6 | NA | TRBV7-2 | CASSLEANSPLHF | TGTGCCAGCAGCTTAGAGGCTAATTCACCCCTCCACTTT
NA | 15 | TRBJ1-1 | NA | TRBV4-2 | CASSQGHGGNTEAFF | TGTGCCAGCAGCCAAGGTCATGGGGGAAACACTGAAGCTTTCTTT
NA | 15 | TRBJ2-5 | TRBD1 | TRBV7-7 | CASSLNRGRIETQYF | TGTGCTAGCAGCCTGAACAGGGGGCGCATTGAGACCCAGTACTTC
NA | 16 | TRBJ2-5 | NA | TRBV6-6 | CASTREGGPFQETQYF | TGTGCCAGCACCAGGGAGGGGGGGCCCTTCCAAGAGACCCAGTACTTC
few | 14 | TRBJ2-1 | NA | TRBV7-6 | CASREATGKDEQFF | TGTGCCAGCAGGGAAGCCACAGGGAAGGATGAGCAGTTCTTC
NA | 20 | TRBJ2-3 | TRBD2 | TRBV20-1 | CSARDALPRLAGGRTDTQYF | TGCAGTGCTAGAGATGCCCTCCCTAGACTAGCGGGGGGACGCACAGATACGCAGTATTTT
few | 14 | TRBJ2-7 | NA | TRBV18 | CASSPSGTSAEQYF | TGTGCCAGCTCACCTTCGGGGACCTCTGCCGAGCAGTACTTC